Many counts were recorded for the clone carrying this T cell receptor (beta chain). This entry is derived from a study of early T cells in non-severe SARS-CoV-2 infection. Study at large: Alpha and beta chains were unpaired, from unsorted whole-blood bulk RNA.

This CDR3 spans 15 amino acids. Germline CDR1 is DFQATT and CDR2 is SNEGSKA (reference sequence). V was pared by 0 bases and J by 1 base, with 12 bases between. TCRdb reanalysed the 5' RACE reads using MiXCR and keeps one entry per CDR3 protein. This sample has about 69,000 distinct CDR3 sequences, with about an eighth found just once. The sequence derives from an adult who was a healthcare worker with PCR-confirmed SARS-CoV-2 infection or an uninfected control (not recorded which). The chain links TRBV20-1 to TRBJ1-1; tentative D call: TRBD1 (6 bases). This sample comprised whole blood, obtained at baseline. CDR3 in DNA: TGCAGTGCTAGAGATTTGGACAGCCAGAACACTGAAGCTTTCTTT. This gives the protein CSARDLDSQNTEAFF.